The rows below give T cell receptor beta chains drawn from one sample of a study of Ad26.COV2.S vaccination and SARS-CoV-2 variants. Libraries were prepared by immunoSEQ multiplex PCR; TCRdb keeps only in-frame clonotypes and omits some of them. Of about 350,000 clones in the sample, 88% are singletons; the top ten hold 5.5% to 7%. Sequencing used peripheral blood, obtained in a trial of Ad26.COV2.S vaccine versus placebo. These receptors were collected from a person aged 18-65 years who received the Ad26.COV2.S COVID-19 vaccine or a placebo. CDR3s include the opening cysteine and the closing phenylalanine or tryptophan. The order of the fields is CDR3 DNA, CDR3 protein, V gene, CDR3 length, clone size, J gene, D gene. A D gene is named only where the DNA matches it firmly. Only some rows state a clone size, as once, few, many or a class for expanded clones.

cdr3_nt: TGTGCCACCAGCAGCGGACAGAACACTGAAGCTTTCTTT
cdr3_aa: CATSSGQNTEAFF
v_call: TRBV15
cdr3_length: 13
clone_size: .
j_call: TRBJ1-1
d_call: .

cdr3_nt: TGTGCCACCAGCAGAGTGGACTTCAGCTCTGGAAACACCATATATTTT
cdr3_aa: CATSRVDFSSGNTIYF
v_call: TRBV15
cdr3_length: 16
clone_size: .
j_call: TRBJ1-3
d_call: .

cdr3_nt: TGTGCCAGCAGCCCTCCGGTCCACTCTGGAAACACCATATATTTT
cdr3_aa: CASSPPVHSGNTIYF
v_call: TRBV4-2
cdr3_length: 15
clone_size: .
j_call: TRBJ1-3
d_call: .

cdr3_nt: TGCGCCAGCAGCTCCAAGGACTTTACTAATTCACCCCTCCACTTT
cdr3_aa: CASSSKDFTNSPLHF
v_call: TRBV5-1
cdr3_length: 15
clone_size: .
j_call: TRBJ1-6
d_call: .

cdr3_nt: TGCGCCAGCAGCTTGTATTCGAACACCGGGGAGCTGTTTTTT
cdr3_aa: CASSLYSNTGELFF
v_call: TRBV5-1
cdr3_length: 14
clone_size: .
j_call: TRBJ2-2
d_call: .

cdr3_nt: TGTGCCTGGAGCGTCGGCGGGGGGCCTTCAGATACGCAGTATTTT
cdr3_aa: CAWSVGGGPSDTQYF
v_call: TRBV30
cdr3_length: 15
clone_size: .
j_call: TRBJ2-3
d_call: TRBD2

cdr3_nt: TGTGCCAGCAGCTTGCGCAGAAACACCATATATTTT
cdr3_aa: CASSLRRNTIYF
v_call: TRBV7-9
cdr3_length: 12
clone_size: once
j_call: TRBJ1-3
d_call: .

cdr3_nt: TGCAGCGTTGGGGCTAATTCGGCAGATACGCAGTATTTT
cdr3_aa: CSVGANSADTQYF
v_call: TRBV29-1
cdr3_length: 13
clone_size: .
j_call: TRBJ2-3
d_call: .

cdr3_nt: TGTGCCAGCAGCTTGAAGTCCGGGCGGAACATTCAGTACTTC
cdr3_aa: CASSLKSGRNIQYF
v_call: TRBV5-6
cdr3_length: 14
clone_size: .
j_call: TRBJ2-4
d_call: .

cdr3_nt: TGTGCCAGCAGCCTGGGACTGAAAAATGAAAAACTGTTTTTT
cdr3_aa: CASSLGLKNEKLFF
v_call: TRBV9
cdr3_length: 14
clone_size: .
j_call: TRBJ1-4
d_call: .

cdr3_nt: TGTGCCAGCACCGCGTCCGGCGACGGAGGGTACAATGAGCAGTTCTTC
cdr3_aa: CASTASGDGGYNEQFF
v_call: TRBV5-5
cdr3_length: 16
clone_size: .
j_call: TRBJ2-1
d_call: .

cdr3_nt: TGTGCCAGCGATGAGGGGCCCCACGAGCAGTACTTC
cdr3_aa: CASDEGPHEQYF
v_call: TRBV2
cdr3_length: 12
clone_size: few
j_call: TRBJ2-7
d_call: .

cdr3_nt: TGTGCCAGCAGCCCCTTAGAGACCCAGTACTTC
cdr3_aa: CASSPLETQYF
v_call: TRBV6-2/TRBV6-3
cdr3_length: 11
clone_size: .
j_call: TRBJ2-5
d_call: .

cdr3_nt: TGTGCCAGCAGCCAACGCCAGGGGGTTACGGATGGCTACACCTTC
cdr3_aa: CASSQRQGVTDGYTF
v_call: TRBV4-2
cdr3_length: 15
clone_size: .
j_call: TRBJ1-2
d_call: TRBD1

cdr3_nt: TGTGCCAGCAGCCAAGTCTGGCAGTTGAACACTGAAGCTTTCTTT
cdr3_aa: CASSQVWQLNTEAFF
v_call: TRBV14
cdr3_length: 15
clone_size: .
j_call: TRBJ1-1
d_call: .

cdr3_nt: TGCGCCAGCAGCCAAGATGAGGTGGGGGGTGGTACCACAGATACGCAGTATTTT
cdr3_aa: CASSQDEVGGGTTDTQYF
v_call: TRBV4-3
cdr3_length: 18
clone_size: .
j_call: TRBJ2-3
d_call: .

cdr3_nt: TGTGCCAGCAGCTCCCTCTATACGGAGACCCAGTACTTC
cdr3_aa: CASSSLYTETQYF
v_call: TRBV7-2
cdr3_length: 13
clone_size: once
j_call: TRBJ2-5
d_call: .

cdr3_nt: TGTGCCAGCTCAAGCGGGGGTTCCGTGGATACGCAGTATTTT
cdr3_aa: CASSSGGSVDTQYF
v_call: TRBV19
cdr3_length: 14
clone_size: .
j_call: TRBJ2-3
d_call: TRBD2

cdr3_nt: TGTGCCAGCAGCGTCGGGACGGAAAACACTGAAGCTTTCTTT
cdr3_aa: CASSVGTENTEAFF
v_call: TRBV9
cdr3_length: 14
clone_size: .
j_call: TRBJ1-1
d_call: .

cdr3_nt: TGTGCCAGCAGCCGGAATAGCGGGGGGACCTACGAGCAGTACTTC
cdr3_aa: CASSRNSGGTYEQYF
v_call: TRBV7-3
cdr3_length: 15
clone_size: .
j_call: TRBJ2-7
d_call: TRBD2

cdr3_nt: TGTGCCAGCAGCCGGGACAGGGGGCGATTCGACGAGCAGTACTTC
cdr3_aa: CASSRDRGRFDEQYF
v_call: TRBV7-9
cdr3_length: 15
clone_size: .
j_call: TRBJ2-7
d_call: TRBD1

cdr3_nt: TGTGCCAGCAGCTTCGGACTAGCGGGGGGGCCTGGCACCGGGGAGCTGTTTTTT
cdr3_aa: CASSFGLAGGPGTGELFF
v_call: TRBV7-2
cdr3_length: 18
clone_size: .
j_call: TRBJ2-2
d_call: TRBD2

cdr3_nt: TGTGCCAGCTCTCCGGCGGGGAGGAGTAATGAGCAGTTCTTC
cdr3_aa: CASSPAGRSNEQFF
v_call: TRBV18
cdr3_length: 14
clone_size: few
j_call: TRBJ2-1
d_call: .

cdr3_nt: TGTGCCAGCAACCAGGACAGGGTGAACACTGAAGCTTTCTTT
cdr3_aa: CASNQDRVNTEAFF
v_call: TRBV6-6
cdr3_length: 14
clone_size: .
j_call: TRBJ1-1
d_call: TRBD1

cdr3_nt: TGTGCCAGCAGCTTAGAGGGCAGGAATTCACCCCTCCACTTT
cdr3_aa: CASSLEGRNSPLHF
v_call: TRBV7-9
cdr3_length: 14
clone_size: few
j_call: TRBJ1-6
d_call: .

cdr3_nt: TGTGCCAGCAGCCAGGCTGGCGGGGATACGCAGTATTTT
cdr3_aa: CASSQAGGDTQYF
v_call: TRBV11-3
cdr3_length: 13
clone_size: .
j_call: TRBJ2-3
d_call: .

cdr3_nt: TGTGCCAGTAGTATAGGACAGTCCTACGAGCAGTACTTC
cdr3_aa: CASSIGQSYEQYF
v_call: TRBV19
cdr3_length: 13
clone_size: .
j_call: TRBJ2-7
d_call: .

cdr3_nt: TGTGCCTGGAGTGTAGGACAGGGGGATAATGAAAAACTGTTTTTT
cdr3_aa: CAWSVGQGDNEKLFF
v_call: TRBV30
cdr3_length: 15
clone_size: .
j_call: TRBJ1-4
d_call: TRBD1

cdr3_nt: TGTGCCAGCAGCCAAGGAGAAGCGAGCTACGAGCAGTACTTC
cdr3_aa: CASSQGEASYEQYF
v_call: TRBV3-1/TRBV3-2
cdr3_length: 14
clone_size: .
j_call: TRBJ2-7
d_call: .

cdr3_nt: TGTGCCAGCAGCGGACAGGGGCTGGGCACCGGGGAGCTGTTTTTT
cdr3_aa: CASSGQGLGTGELFF
v_call: TRBV6-5
cdr3_length: 15
clone_size: .
j_call: TRBJ2-2
d_call: TRBD1

cdr3_nt: TGTGCCAGCAGTGGCGGACAGGGGGCTGGGGCCAACGTCCTGACTTTC
cdr3_aa: CASSGGQGAGANVLTF
v_call: TRBV28
cdr3_length: 16
clone_size: .
j_call: TRBJ2-6
d_call: TRBD1

cdr3_nt: TGTGCCAGCAGGAGAGCGGGGGGTAGCACAGATACGCAGTATTTT
cdr3_aa: CASRRAGGSTDTQYF
v_call: TRBV6-5
cdr3_length: 15
clone_size: .
j_call: TRBJ2-3
d_call: TRBD2

cdr3_nt: TGTGCCAGCAGCGCCCAGACTAGCAATACGCAGTATTTT
cdr3_aa: CASSAQTSNTQYF
v_call: TRBV7-2
cdr3_length: 13
clone_size: .
j_call: TRBJ2-3
d_call: TRBD2

cdr3_nt: TGTGCCAGCAGCCTGAGCGGGGGGCAATTTTCCCTTAAAGATACGCAGTATTTT
cdr3_aa: CASSLSGGQFSLKDTQYF
v_call: TRBV7-2
cdr3_length: 18
clone_size: .
j_call: TRBJ2-3
d_call: TRBD2

cdr3_nt: TGTGCCTGGAGTTGGACAGGGAGTGATCAGCCCCAGCATTTT
cdr3_aa: CAWSWTGSDQPQHF
v_call: TRBV30
cdr3_length: 14
clone_size: .
j_call: TRBJ1-5
d_call: TRBD1

cdr3_nt: TGTGCCAGCAGTCTAGCCGGGGCAGTCACTGAAGCTTTCTTT
cdr3_aa: CASSLAGAVTEAFF
v_call: TRBV27
cdr3_length: 14
clone_size: .
j_call: TRBJ1-1
d_call: .

cdr3_nt: TGTGCCAGCAGCTTTCAGGGGGTAACTGGAAACACCATATATTTT
cdr3_aa: CASSFQGVTGNTIYF
v_call: TRBV5-4
cdr3_length: 15
clone_size: .
j_call: TRBJ1-3
d_call: TRBD1